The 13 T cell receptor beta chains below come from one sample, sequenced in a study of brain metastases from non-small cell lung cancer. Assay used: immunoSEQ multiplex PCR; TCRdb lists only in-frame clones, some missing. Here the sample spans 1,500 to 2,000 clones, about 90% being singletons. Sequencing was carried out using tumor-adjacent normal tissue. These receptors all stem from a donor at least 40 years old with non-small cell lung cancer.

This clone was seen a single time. CDR3 DNA sequence: TGTGCCACCAGTGACGACGTTACCTACGAGCAGTACTTC. The encoded protein is CATSDDVTYEQYF. The rearrangement uses TRBV24-1 and TRBJ2-7; no definite D call. Germline assignment: CDR1 KGHDR and CDR2 SFDVKD. The CDR3 length is 13 residues. V was pared by 4 bases and J by 2 bases, with 8 bases between.

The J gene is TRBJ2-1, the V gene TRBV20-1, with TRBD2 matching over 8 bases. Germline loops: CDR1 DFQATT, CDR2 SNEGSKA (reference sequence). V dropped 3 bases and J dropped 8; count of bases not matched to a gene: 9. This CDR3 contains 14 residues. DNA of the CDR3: TGCAGTGCTAGTAAGGGACTAGGGATGGATGAGCAGTTCTTC. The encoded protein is CSASKGLGMDEQFF.

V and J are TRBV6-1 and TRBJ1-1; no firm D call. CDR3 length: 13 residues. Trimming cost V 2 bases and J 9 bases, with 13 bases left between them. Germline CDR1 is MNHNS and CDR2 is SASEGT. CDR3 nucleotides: TGTGCCAGCAGTGAAAGTGTTCAAACCCAAGCTTTCTTT. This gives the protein CASSESVQTQAFF.

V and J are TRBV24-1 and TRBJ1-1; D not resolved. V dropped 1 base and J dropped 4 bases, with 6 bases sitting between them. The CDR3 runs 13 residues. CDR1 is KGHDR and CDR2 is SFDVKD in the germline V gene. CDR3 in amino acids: CATSDFGVTEAFF. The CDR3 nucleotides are TGTGCCACCAGTGATTTCGGGGTCACTGAAGCTTTCTTT.

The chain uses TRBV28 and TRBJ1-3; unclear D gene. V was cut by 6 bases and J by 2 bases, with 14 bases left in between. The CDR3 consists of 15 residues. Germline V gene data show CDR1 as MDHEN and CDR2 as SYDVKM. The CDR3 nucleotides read TGTGCCAGCAGCCCGCAATGGGGAGCTGGAAACACCATATATTTT. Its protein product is CASSPQWGAGNTIYF. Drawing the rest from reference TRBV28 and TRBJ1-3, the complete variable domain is DVKVTQSSRYLVKRTGEKVFLECVQDMDHENMFWYRQDPGLGLRLIYFSYDVKMKEKGDIPEGYSVSREKKERFSLILESASTNQTSMYLCASSPQWGAGNTIYFGEGSWLTVV.

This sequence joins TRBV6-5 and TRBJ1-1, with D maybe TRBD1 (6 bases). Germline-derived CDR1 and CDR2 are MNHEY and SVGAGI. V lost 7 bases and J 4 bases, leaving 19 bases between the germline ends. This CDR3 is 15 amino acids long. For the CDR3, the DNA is TGTGCCAGCACCCTTATGGGGGGGCAGGGCACTGAAGCTTTCTTT. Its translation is CASTLMGGQGTEAFF.

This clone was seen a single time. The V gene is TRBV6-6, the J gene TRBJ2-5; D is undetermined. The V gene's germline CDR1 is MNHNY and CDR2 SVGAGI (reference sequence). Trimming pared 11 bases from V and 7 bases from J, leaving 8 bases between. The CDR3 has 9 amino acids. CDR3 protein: CAVPGTQYF. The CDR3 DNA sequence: TGTGCCGTCCCCGGGACCCAGTACTTC.

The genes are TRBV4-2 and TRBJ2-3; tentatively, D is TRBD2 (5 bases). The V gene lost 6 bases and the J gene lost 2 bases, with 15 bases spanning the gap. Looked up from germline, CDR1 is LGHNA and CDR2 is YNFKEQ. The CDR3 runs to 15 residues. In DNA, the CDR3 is TGTGCCAGCAGGCCTCAACTAGAATCCACAGATACGCAGTATTTT. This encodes CASRPQLESTDTQYF.

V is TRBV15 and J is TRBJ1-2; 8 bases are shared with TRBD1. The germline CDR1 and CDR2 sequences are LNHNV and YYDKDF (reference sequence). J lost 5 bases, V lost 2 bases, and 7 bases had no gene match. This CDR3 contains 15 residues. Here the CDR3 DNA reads TGTGCCACCAGCAGAACCAGGACAGGGAATTATGGCTACACCTTC. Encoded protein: CATSRTRTGNYGYTF. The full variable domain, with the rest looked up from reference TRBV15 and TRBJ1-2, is DAMVIQNPRYQVTQFGKPVTLSCSQTLNHNVMYWYQQKSSQAPKLLFHYYDKDFNNEADTPDNFQSRRPNTSFCFLDIRSPGLGDTAMYLCATSRTRTGNYGYTFGSGTRLTVV.

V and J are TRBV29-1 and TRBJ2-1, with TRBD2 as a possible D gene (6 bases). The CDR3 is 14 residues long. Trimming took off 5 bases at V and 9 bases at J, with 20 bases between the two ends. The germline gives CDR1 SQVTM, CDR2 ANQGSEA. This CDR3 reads CSVLPAGTGPEQFF. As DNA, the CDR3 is TGCAGCGTTCTTCCCGCCGGGACTGGACCTGAGCAGTTCTTC.

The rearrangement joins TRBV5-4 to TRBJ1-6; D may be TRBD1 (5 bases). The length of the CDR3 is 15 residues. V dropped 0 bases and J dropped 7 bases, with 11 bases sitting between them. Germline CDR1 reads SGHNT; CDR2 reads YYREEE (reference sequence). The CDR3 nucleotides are TGTGCCAGCAGCTTGGCGCGGGGGGAAAATTCACCCCTCCACTTT. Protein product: CASSLARGENSPLHF.

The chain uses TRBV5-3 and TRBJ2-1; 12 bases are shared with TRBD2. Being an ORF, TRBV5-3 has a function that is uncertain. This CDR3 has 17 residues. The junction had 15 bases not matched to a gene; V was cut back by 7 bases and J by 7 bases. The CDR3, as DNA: TGTGCCAGACCCCAGGACCCCCCGACTAGCGGGAGAAATGAGCAGTTCTTC. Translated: CARPQDPPTSGRNEQFF.

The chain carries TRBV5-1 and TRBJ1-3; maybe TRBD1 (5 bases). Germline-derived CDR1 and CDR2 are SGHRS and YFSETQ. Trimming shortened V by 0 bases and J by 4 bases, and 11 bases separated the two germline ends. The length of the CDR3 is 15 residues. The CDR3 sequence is CASSLAGEPGNTIYF. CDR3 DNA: TGCGCCAGCAGCTTGGCGGGGGAGCCAGGAAACACCATATATTTT.